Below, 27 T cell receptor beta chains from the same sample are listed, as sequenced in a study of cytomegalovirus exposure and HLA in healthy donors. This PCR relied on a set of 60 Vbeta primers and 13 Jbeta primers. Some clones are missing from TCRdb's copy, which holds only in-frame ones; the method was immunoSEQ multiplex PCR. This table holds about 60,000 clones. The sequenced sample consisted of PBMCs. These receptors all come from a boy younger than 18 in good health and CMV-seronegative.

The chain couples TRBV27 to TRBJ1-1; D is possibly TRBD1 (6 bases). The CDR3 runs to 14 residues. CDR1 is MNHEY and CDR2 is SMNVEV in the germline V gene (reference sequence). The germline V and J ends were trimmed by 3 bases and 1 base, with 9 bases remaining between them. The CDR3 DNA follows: TGTGCCAGCAGTTTGACAGGTGGGAACACTGAAGCTTTCTTT. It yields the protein CASSLTGGNTEAFF.

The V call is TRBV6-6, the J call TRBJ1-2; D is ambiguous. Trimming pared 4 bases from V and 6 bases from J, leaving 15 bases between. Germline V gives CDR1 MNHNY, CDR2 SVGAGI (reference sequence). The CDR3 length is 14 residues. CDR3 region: CASSSSTGSDGYTF. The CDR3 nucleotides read TGTGCCAGCAGTTCCTCGACGGGTTCGGATGGCTACACCTTC.

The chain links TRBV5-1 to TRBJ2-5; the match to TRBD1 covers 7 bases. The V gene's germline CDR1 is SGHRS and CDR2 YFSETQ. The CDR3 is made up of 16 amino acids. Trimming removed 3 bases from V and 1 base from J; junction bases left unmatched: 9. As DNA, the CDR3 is TGCGCCAGCAGCTCCCGACAGGGAAGGGGCCAAGAGACCCAGTACTTC. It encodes CASSSRQGRGQETQYF. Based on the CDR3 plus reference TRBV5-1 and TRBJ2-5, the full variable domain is KAGVTQTPRYLIKTRGQQVTLSCSPISGHRSVSWYQQTPGQGLQFLFEYFSETQRNKGNFPGRFSGRQFSNSRSEMNVSTLELGDSALYLCASSSRQGRGQETQYFGPGTRLLVL.

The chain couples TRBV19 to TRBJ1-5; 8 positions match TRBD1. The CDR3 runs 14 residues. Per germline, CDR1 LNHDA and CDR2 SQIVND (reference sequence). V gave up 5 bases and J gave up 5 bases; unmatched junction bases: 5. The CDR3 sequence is CASSVDRVDQPQHF. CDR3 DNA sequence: TGTGCCAGTAGTGTGGACAGGGTCGATCAGCCCCAGCATTTT.

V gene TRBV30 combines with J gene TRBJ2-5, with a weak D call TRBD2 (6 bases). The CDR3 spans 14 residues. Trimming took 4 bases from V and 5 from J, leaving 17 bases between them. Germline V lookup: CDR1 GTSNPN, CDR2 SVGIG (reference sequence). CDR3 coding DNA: TGTGCCTGGAATCGTGGGGGGTCCCTTGAGACCCAGTACTTC. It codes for CAWNRGGSLETQYF.

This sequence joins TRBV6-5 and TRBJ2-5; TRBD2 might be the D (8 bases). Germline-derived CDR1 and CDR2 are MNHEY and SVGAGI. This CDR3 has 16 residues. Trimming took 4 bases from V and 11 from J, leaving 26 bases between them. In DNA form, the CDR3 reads TGTGCCAGCAGTTCCGGGTTTGGCGGGAGGCAGGGGGAGCAGTACTTC. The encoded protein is CASSSGFGGRQGEQYF.

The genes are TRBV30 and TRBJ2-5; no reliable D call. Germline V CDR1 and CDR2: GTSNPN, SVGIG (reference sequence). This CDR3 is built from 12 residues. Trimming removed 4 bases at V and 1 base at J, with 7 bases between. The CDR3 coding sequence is TGTGCCTGGAATGCAGGCCAAGAGACCCAGTACTTC. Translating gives CAWNAGQETQYF.

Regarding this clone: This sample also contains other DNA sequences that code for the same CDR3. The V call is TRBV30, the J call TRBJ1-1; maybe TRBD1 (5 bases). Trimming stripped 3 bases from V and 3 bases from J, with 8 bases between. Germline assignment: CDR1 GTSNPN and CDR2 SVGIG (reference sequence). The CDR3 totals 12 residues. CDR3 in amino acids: CAWRAGDTEAFF. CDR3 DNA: TGTGCCTGGAGGGCGGGGGACACTGAAGCTTTCTTT. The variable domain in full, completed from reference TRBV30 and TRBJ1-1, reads SQTIHQWPATLVQPVGSPLSLECTVEGTSNPNLYWYRQAAGRGLQLLFYSVGIGQISSEVPQNLSASRPQDRQFILSSKKLLLSDSGFYLCAWRAGDTEAFFGQGTRLTVV.

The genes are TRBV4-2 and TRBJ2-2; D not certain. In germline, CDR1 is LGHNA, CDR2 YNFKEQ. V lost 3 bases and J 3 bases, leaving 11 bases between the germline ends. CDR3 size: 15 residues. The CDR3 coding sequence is TGTGCCAGCAGCCAGGGTTTAGAGGACACCGGGGAGCTGTTTTTT. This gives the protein CASSQGLEDTGELFF.

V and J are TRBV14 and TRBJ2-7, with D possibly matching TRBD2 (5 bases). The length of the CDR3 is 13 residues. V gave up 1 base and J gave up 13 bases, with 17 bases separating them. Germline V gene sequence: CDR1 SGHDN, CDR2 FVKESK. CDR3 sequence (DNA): TGTGCCAGCAGCCAAGCTGGACTCACCAAGGAATACTTC. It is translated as CASSQAGLTKEYF.

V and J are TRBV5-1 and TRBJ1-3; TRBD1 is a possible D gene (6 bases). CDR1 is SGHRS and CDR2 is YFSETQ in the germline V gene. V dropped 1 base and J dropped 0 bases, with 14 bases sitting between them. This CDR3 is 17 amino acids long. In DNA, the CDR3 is TGCGCCAGCAGCTTGAGTCTGGGGGGGGCCTCTGGAAACACCATATATTTT. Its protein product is CASSLSLGGASGNTIYF.

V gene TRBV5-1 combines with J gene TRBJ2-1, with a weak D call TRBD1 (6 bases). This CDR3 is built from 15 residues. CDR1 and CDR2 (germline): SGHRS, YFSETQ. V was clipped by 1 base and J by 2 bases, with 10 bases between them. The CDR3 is CASSLPGQAYNEQFF. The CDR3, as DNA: TGCGCCAGCAGCTTGCCGGGACAAGCCTACAATGAGCAGTTCTTC.

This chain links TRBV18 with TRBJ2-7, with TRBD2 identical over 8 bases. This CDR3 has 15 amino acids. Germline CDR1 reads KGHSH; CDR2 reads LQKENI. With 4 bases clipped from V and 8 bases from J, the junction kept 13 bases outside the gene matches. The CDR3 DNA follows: TGTGCCAGCTCACGACCGGGACTAGAAGATCTAAAGCAGTACTTC. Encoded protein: CASSRPGLEDLKQYF.

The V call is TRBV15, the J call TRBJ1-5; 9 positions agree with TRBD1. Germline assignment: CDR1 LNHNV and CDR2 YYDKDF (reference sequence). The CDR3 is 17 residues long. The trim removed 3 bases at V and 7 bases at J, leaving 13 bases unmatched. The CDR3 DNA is TGTGCCACCAGCAGGATCCCCGGGACAGGGCCGAGGCAGCCCCAGCATTTT. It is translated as CATSRIPGTGPRQPQHF.

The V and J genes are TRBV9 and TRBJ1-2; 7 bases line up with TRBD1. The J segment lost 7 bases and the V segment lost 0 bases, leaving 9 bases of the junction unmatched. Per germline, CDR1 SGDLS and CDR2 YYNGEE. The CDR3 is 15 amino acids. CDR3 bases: TGTGCCAGCAGCGTAGCCATACAGGGGTGGGGTGGCTACACCTTC. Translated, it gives CASSVAIQGWGGYTF.

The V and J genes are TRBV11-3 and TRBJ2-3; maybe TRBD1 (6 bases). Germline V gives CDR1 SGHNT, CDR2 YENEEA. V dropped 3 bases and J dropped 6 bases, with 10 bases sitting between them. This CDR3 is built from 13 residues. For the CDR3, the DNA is TGTGCCAGCAGCTTGCCAGGGGTGGATACGCAGTATTTT. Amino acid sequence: CASSLPGVDTQYF.

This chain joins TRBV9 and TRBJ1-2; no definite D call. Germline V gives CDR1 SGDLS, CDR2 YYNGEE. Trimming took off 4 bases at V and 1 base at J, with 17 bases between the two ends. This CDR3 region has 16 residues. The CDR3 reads CASSLRETDFNYGYTF. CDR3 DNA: TGTGCCAGCAGCTTGCGGGAAACAGACTTTAACTATGGCTACACCTTC.

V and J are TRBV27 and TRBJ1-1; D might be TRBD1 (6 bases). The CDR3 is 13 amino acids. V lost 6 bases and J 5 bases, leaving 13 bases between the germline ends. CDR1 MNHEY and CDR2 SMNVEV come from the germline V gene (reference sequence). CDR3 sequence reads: CASRLPGVTEAFF. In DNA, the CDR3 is TGTGCCAGCAGGTTACCAGGGGTGACTGAAGCTTTCTTT.

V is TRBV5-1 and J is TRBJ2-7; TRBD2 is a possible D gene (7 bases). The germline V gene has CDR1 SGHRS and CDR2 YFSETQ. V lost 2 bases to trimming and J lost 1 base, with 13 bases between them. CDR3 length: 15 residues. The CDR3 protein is CASSFRGGLSYEQYF. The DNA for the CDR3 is TGCGCCAGCAGCTTTCGCGGGGGCTTATCCTACGAGCAGTACTTC. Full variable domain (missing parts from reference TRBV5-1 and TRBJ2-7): KAGVTQTPRYLIKTRGQQVTLSCSPISGHRSVSWYQQTPGQGLQFLFEYFSETQRNKGNFPGRFSGRQFSNSRSEMNVSTLELGDSALYLCASSFRGGLSYEQYFGPGTRLTVT.

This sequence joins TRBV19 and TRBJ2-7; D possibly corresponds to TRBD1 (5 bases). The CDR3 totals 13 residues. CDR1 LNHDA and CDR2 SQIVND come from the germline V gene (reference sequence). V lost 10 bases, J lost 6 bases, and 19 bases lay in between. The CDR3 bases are TGTGCCATTTCCGACAGAACATTCTCCGAGCAGTACTTC. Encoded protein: CAISDRTFSEQYF.

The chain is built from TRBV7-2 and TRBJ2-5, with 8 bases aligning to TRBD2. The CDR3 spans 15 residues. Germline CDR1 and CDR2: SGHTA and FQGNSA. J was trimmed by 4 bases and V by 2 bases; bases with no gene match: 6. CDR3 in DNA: TGTGCCAGCAGCTTATATCAGCGGGAGAGAGAGACCCAGTACTTC. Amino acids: CASSLYQRERETQYF.

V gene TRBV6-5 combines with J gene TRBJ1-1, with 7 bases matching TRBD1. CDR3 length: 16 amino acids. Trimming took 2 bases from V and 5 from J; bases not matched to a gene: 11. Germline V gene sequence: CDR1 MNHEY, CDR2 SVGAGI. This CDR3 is CASSYLTGTVGTEAFF. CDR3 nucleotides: TGTGCCAGCAGTTACCTAACAGGGACAGTAGGGACTGAAGCTTTCTTT.

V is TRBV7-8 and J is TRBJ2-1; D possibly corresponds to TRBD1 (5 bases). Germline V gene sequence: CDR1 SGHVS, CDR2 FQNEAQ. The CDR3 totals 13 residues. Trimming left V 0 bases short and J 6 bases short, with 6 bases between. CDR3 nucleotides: TGTGCCAGCAGCTTAGCGCAGGGCAATGAGCAGTTCTTC. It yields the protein CASSLAQGNEQFF.

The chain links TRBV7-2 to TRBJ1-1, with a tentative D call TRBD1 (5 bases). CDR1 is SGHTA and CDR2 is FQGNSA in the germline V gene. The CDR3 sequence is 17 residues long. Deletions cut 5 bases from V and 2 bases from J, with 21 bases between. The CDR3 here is CASSLRARADGNTEAFF. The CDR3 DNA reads TGTGCCAGCAGCCTCCGTGCCAGGGCTGATGGAAACACTGAAGCTTTCTTT. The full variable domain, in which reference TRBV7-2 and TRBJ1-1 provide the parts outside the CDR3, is GAGVSQSPSNKVTEKGKDVELRCDPISGHTALYWYRQSLGQGLEFLIYFQGNSAPDKSGLPSDRFSAERTGGSVSTLTIQRTQQEDSAVYLCASSLRARADGNTEAFFGQGTRLTVV.

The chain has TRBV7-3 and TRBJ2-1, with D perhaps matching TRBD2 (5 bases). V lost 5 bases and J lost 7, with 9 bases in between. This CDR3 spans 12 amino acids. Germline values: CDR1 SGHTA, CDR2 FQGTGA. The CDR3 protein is CASSPGYNEQFF. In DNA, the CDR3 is TGTGCCAGCAGCCCGGGGTATAATGAGCAGTTCTTC. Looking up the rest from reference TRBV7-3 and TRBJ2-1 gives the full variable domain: GAGVSQTPSNKVTEKGKYVELRCDPISGHTALYWYRQSLGQGPEFLIYFQGTGAADDSGLPNDRFFAVRPEGSVSTLKIQRTERGDSAVYLCASSPGYNEQFFGPGTRLTVL.

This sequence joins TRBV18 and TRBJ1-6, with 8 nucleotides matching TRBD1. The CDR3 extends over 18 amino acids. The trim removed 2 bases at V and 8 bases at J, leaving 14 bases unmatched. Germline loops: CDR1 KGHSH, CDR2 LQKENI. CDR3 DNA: TGTGCCAGCTCACCAAGAGGACAGGGTCATGGGAGCGATTCACCCCTCCACTTT. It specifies CASSPRGQGHGSDSPLHF.

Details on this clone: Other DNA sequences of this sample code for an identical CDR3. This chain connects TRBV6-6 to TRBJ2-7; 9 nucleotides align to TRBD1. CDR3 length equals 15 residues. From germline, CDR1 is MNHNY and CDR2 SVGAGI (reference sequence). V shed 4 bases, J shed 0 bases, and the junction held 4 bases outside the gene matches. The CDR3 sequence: CASSSGQGFSYEQYF. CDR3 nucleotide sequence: TGTGCCAGCAGTTCCGGACAGGGGTTCTCCTACGAGCAGTACTTC.